The T cell receptor (beta chain) under discussion was sequenced for a study of blood T cell repertoires in COVID-19. The germline V gene has CDR1 LNHNV and CDR2 YYDKDF (reference sequence). J gave up 7 bases and V 0 bases, and 7 bases lay outside the gene matches. This CDR3 has 15 residues. Sequenced by immunoSEQ multiplex PCR; TCRdb stores in-frame clones only, minus some. The sample consists of some 200,000 clones, about 88% of them appearing once. Seattle cases were enrolled at active infection and followed longitudinally. This clonotype originated in a man aged 45-65 years with COVID-19, enrolled during active disease. This chain joins TRBV15 and TRBJ2-5, with 8 bases matching TRBD2. What was sequenced was peripheral blood. CDR3 sequence (DNA): TGTGCCACCAGCAGAGATGATGAGGGGACTAGGACCCAGTACTTC. It encodes CATSRDDEGTRTQYF.